A selection of T cell receptor beta chains follows, all from one sample in a study of beta chain features in type 1 diabetes. Here immunoSEQ multiplex PCR was the method, and the copy in TCRdb shows in-frame clones only, minus some. Of a few hundred thousand clones listed, roughly 13% were seen once; the top ten hold roughly 0.015%. Input material: naive CD4+ T cells from blood. Source of these receptors: a young woman with type 1 diabetes. The CDR3 runs from the conserved cysteine through the conserved F or W. A D gene is named only where the DNA matches it firmly. The size of a clone is reported for some rows only, either as once, few or many, or as a class for expanded clones.

d_call	clone_size	v_call	j_call	cdr3_nt	cdr3_aa
TRBD2	.	TRBV5-1	TRBJ2-4	TGCGCCAGCAGGACTAGCGGGAGTGGGTACATTCAGTACTTC	CASRTSGSGYIQYF
TRBD1	.	TRBV5-6	TRBJ1-1	TGTGCCAGCAGCCTCCGGGACAGCCATAACACTGAAGCTTTCTTT	CASSLRDSHNTEAFF
.	.	TRBV5-4	TRBJ1-1	TGTGCCAGCAGCTTGCCAGACAGGAACACTGAAGCTTTCTTT	CASSLPDRNTEAFF
.	.	TRBV5-1	TRBJ1-5	TGCGCCAGCAGCTTGGAAGGGGGACAGCCCCAGCATTTT	CASSLEGGQPQHF
.	.	TRBV10-2	TRBJ2-5	TGCGCCAGCAGTGATAGAGGGCGGGAGACCCAGTACTTC	CASSDRGRETQYF
.	.	TRBV5-1	TRBJ2-1	TGCGCCAGCAGCTTGTTCCTCCCTGACAATGAGCAGTTCTTC	CASSLFLPDNEQFF
.	few	TRBV10-3	TRBJ2-7	TGTGCCATCAGTGAGTCCATTTTAGTGCGAACCTACGAGCAGTACTTC	CAISESILVRTYEQYF
.	.	TRBV7-3	TRBJ2-1	TGTGCCAGCAGCCCTTCTAGAATGCATGAGCAGTTCTTC	CASSPSRMHEQFF
.	.	TRBV30	TRBJ2-5	TGTGCCTGGATAGAGGAGGAGACCCAGTACTTC	CAWIEEETQYF
.	few	TRBV6-5	TRBJ2-1	TGTGCCAGCAGCCGGGAGAGGGTTGTCAGTGAGCAGTTCTTC	CASSRERVVSEQFF
TRBD2	.	TRBV7-8	TRBJ2-5	TGTGCCAGCAGCTTAGTGGCGGGAGGGATATGGACCCAGTACTTC	CASSLVAGGIWTQYF
.	.	TRBV21-1	TRBJ2-4	TGTGCCAGCCGGAGGTACAAAAACATTCAGTACTTC	CASRRYKNIQYF
TRBD2	.	TRBV7-9	TRBJ2-1	TGTGCCAGCAGCTTAGGGATAGGGCTAGCGGCGAATGAGCAGTTCTTC	CASSLGIGLAANEQFF
TRBD1	.	TRBV28	TRBJ2-7	TGTGCCAGCAGTAGGACAGGGGCCTTCTCCTACGAGCAGTACTTC	CASSRTGAFSYEQYF
TRBD1	.	TRBV7-2	TRBJ1-2	TGTGCCAGCAGCCAACGACAGGGGGCGCCCGGAGACGGCTACACCTTC	CASSQRQGAPGDGYTF
.	.	TRBV2	TRBJ1-4	TGTGCCAGCAGTGAAAGGGGCACAACTAATGAAAAACTGTTTTTT	CASSERGTTNEKLFF
TRBD1	.	TRBV7-2	TRBJ1-3	TGTGCCAGCAGAGTGGACAGGCGATTCTCTGGAAACACCATATATTTT	CASRVDRRFSGNTIYF
TRBD1	.	TRBV29-1	TRBJ1-4	TGCAGCGTTCCGGGACAGGGTAATGAAAAACTGTTTTTT	CSVPGQGNEKLFF
.	few	TRBV6-5	TRBJ1-4	TGTGCCAGCAGTAAAACCACTAAGAGCAATGAAAAACTGTTTTTT	CASSKTTKSNEKLFF
.	few	TRBV7-2	TRBJ2-7	TGTGCCAGCAGCTTCGGTCCGGTTAGGGGCAGGAACGGCGAGCAGTACTTC	CASSFGPVRGRNGEQYF
TRBD1	.	TRBV5-1	TRBJ2-5	TGCGCCAGCAGCTTGGGGGACAGAGAGACCCAGTACTTC	CASSLGDRETQYF
.	few	TRBV7-2	TRBJ2-3	TGTGCCAGCACCCAGTTAATGGGCACAGATACGCAGTATTTT	CASTQLMGTDTQYF
TRBD2	.	TRBV6-5	TRBJ2-2	TGTGCCAGCAGTTTTCCTAGCGGGAGGAACACCGGGGAGCTGTTTTTT	CASSFPSGRNTGELFF
.	.	TRBV7-9	TRBJ2-3	TGTGCCAGCAGCTTCACTGTCTCAGATACGCAGTATTTT	CASSFTVSDTQYF
.	few	TRBV27	TRBJ2-6	TGTGCCAGCAGTTACAGGTCCTACTCTGGGGCCAACGTCCTGACTTTC	CASSYRSYSGANVLTF
.	few	TRBV6-1	TRBJ2-3	TGTGCCAGCAGTGCCCCCTTTTCCGGAGATACGCAGTATTTT	CASSAPFSGDTQYF
TRBD1	.	TRBV6-1	TRBJ2-5	TGTGCCAGCAATCTGGGACAGGCGCCGACGGCCCAGTACTTC	CASNLGQAPTAQYF
TRBD1	.	TRBV5-1	TRBJ1-1	TGCGCCAGCAGCACCGGACAGGGAATGAACACTGAAGCTTTCTTT	CASSTGQGMNTEAFF
.	few	TRBV2	TRBJ2-1	TGTGCCAGCTTCCGGGGGACAGCCTACAATGAGCAGTTCTTC	CASFRGTAYNEQFF
.	.	TRBV4-1	TRBJ1-2	TGCGCCAGCAGCCAACCGGACAGCTATGGCTACACCTTC	CASSQPDSYGYTF
.	.	TRBV19	TRBJ2-1	TGTGCCAGTAGTATACCCGCTCTAGTGATTAATGAGCAGTTCTTC	CASSIPALVINEQFF
.	.	TRBV29-1	TRBJ1-2	TGCAGCGTTGAAGATGAGAGGACGGGGAGCTATGGCTACACCTTC	CSVEDERTGSYGYTF
TRBD1	few	TRBV2	TRBJ2-2	TGTGCCAGCAGCTTAGACAGGGGAAACACCGGGGAGCTGTTTTTT	CASSLDRGNTGELFF
TRBD2	.	TRBV11-2	TRBJ2-2	TGTGCCAGCACCCAAAGGACTAGCGGGAGTATAATCGCCGGGGAGCTGTTTTTT	CASTQRTSGSIIAGELFF
.	few	TRBV5-1	TRBJ1-2	TGCGCCAGCAGCGTAGAAATGTCTGGCTATGGCTACACCTTC	CASSVEMSGYGYTF
.	few	TRBV28	TRBJ1-2	TGTGCCAGCAGTTCGTCTCACATCTATGGCTACACCTTC	CASSSSHIYGYTF
TRBD1	.	TRBV10-3	TRBJ2-5	TGTGCCATCAGCGGGGACAGGGGATCGATCCAAGAGACCCAGTACTTC	CAISGDRGSIQETQYF
.	.	TRBV15	TRBJ1-1	TGTGCCACCAGCAGTCATCGAGGGGGCACTGAAGCTTTCTTT	CATSSHRGGTEAFF
.	few	TRBV7-3	TRBJ2-3	TGTGCCAGCAGCTTAAGCAGGGGTGGGCAGTATTTT	CASSLSRGGQYF
.	.	TRBV10-3	TRBJ2-5	TGTGCCATCAGTGAGTCAACCGCGGGGGCGGCCCAGTACTTC	CAISESTAGAAQYF
TRBD1	.	TRBV7-9	TRBJ1-2	TGTGCCAGCAGCACCCGGACAGGTGCTAACTATGGCTACACCTTC	CASSTRTGANYGYTF
.	.	TRBV6-5	TRBJ2-7	TGTGCCAGCAGCCCGGCTAGCACCCGCTCCTACGAGCAGTACTTC	CASSPASTRSYEQYF
.	.	TRBV30	TRBJ1-1	TGTGCCTGGACCCGAATACGGACTGAAGCTTTCTTT	CAWTRIRTEAFF
.	few	TRBV7-2	TRBJ2-5	TGTGCCAGCAGCCATACTACAGGGTTGGAGACCCAGTACTTC	CASSHTTGLETQYF
.	few	TRBV25-1	TRBJ2-7	TGTGCCAGCAGTGGAGCAGATAGCTTCTACGAGCAGTACTTC	CASSGADSFYEQYF
.	.	TRBV5-1	TRBJ2-5	TGCGCCAGCAGCTTGGGTGGATTAGTCGGAGAAGAGACCCAGTACTTC	CASSLGGLVGEETQYF
TRBD2	.	TRBV30	TRBJ2-2	TGTGCCTGGGCCCGTGAGGCAGGGAGGGGCGGGGAGCTGTTTTTT	CAWAREAGRGGELFF
TRBD1	.	TRBV4-1	TRBJ2-3	TGCGCCAGCAGCCAGGGGGACAGGGTGACAGATACGCAGTATTTT	CASSQGDRVTDTQYF
TRBD2	few	TRBV15	TRBJ2-1	TGTGCCACCAGCAGAGAAGGGCTAGCGGGAGTCCAACTCAATGAGCAGTTCTTC	CATSREGLAGVQLNEQFF
.	.	TRBV9	TRBJ2-2	TGTGCCAGCAGCACAGAACTGAACACCGGGGAGCTGTTTTTT	CASSTELNTGELFF
TRBD1	few	TRBV19	TRBJ1-2	TGTGCCAGTAGTTACACCGGGACAGAGTCTATGGGCTACACCTTC	CASSYTGTESMGYTF
TRBD1	.	TRBV2	TRBJ2-5	TGTGCCAGCAGTGAACCCAGGGGGCCGGAGACCCAGTACTTC	CASSEPRGPETQYF